These T cell receptor beta chains were read from a single sample in a study of T cell responses to AZD1222 COVID-19 vaccine. Repertoires were generated with immunoSEQ multiplex PCR, while TCRdb's copy carries only in-frame clones and drops some. The sample consists of 100,000 to 150,000 clones, approximately 90% of them appearing once. Specimen: peripheral blood, collected 28 days after the second AZD1222 dose. Receptors were obtained from an adult who received the AZD1222 COVID-19 vaccine. Each CDR3 is given with its conserved first and last residue. D genes are given only for firm matches. The listing skips clone size in some rows; elsewhere it reads once, few, many or a size class.

>TRBV10-3|TRBJ2-3|.|.
CAISLSTDTQYF
TGTGCCATCAGTTTGAGCACAGATACGCAGTATTTT
>TRBV5-1|TRBJ1-4|.|once
CASMAGEREKLFF
TGCGCCAGCATGGCAGGGGAACGTGAAAAACTGTTTTTT
>TRBV4-3|TRBJ2-7|.|once
CASSQEKGYEQYF
TGCGCCAGCAGCCAAGAAAAGGGGTACGAGCAGTACTTC
>TRBV12-3/TRBV12-4|TRBJ1-4|.|.
CASSLGFEKLFF
TGTGCCAGCAGTTTAGGGTTTGAAAAACTGTTTTTT
>TRBV28|TRBJ2-7|.|.
CASSFGGRAYEQYF
TGTGCCAGCAGTTTCGGGGGCAGAGCCTACGAGCAGTACTTC
>TRBV5-1|TRBJ1-2|.|.
CASSLETRGYTF
TGCGCCAGCAGCTTGGAGACTCGCGGCTACACCTTC
>TRBV2|TRBJ2-7|.|few
CASSEEGVGEQYF
TGTGCCAGCAGCGAAGAGGGGGTAGGGGAGCAGTACTTC
>TRBV11-2|TRBJ2-5|.|.
CASSEGFRQETQYF
TGTGCCAGCAGCGAAGGGTTCAGACAAGAGACCCAGTACTTC
>TRBV7-9|TRBJ2-7|.|.
CASRTGSDSYEQYF
TGTGCCAGCAGGACAGGATCAGACTCCTACGAGCAGTACTTC
>TRBV30|TRBJ1-6|.|once
CAWSGRGSYNSPLHF
TGTGCCTGGAGCGGTAGGGGCTCCTATAATTCACCCCTCCACTTT
>TRBV27|TRBJ1-5|.|.
CASSFRNQPQHF
TGTGCCAGCAGTTTCCGGAATCAGCCCCAGCATTTT
>TRBV20-1|TRBJ2-1|.|.
CSAPKDYEQFF
TGCAGTGCTCCCAAGGACTATGAGCAGTTCTTC
>TRBV3-1/TRBV3-2|TRBJ1-1|TRBD1|.
CASSRDRDTEAFF
TGTGCCAGCAGCCGGGACAGAGACACTGAAGCTTTCTTT
>TRBV11-2|TRBJ2-7|TRBD1|once
CASRRPGQKAYEQYF
TGTGCCAGCAGGCGCCCGGGACAGAAAGCCTACGAGCAGTACTTC
>TRBV3-1/TRBV3-2|TRBJ2-3|.|.
CASSLQSGDTQYF
TGTGCCAGCAGCCTCCAGTCCGGAGATACGCAGTATTTT
>TRBV4-3|TRBJ1-3|.|.
CASSLSTSQGNTIYF
TGCGCCAGCAGCCTCAGCACGTCCCAGGGAAACACCATATATTTT
>TRBV11-2|TRBJ1-2|.|.
CASSPRDEDGYTF
TGTGCCAGCAGCCCACGGGACGAGGATGGCTACACCTTC
>TRBV6-4|TRBJ2-1|TRBD2|few
CASSDGTSGGDYNEQFF
TGTGCCAGCAGTGACGGAACTAGCGGGGGGGATTACAATGAGCAGTTCTTC
>TRBV4-1|TRBJ1-5|.|.
CASSPTGNSNQPQHF
TGCGCCAGCAGTCCTACAGGGAATAGCAATCAGCCCCAGCATTTT
>TRBV5-4|TRBJ1-2|TRBD1|.
CASSSPQGINYGYTF
TGTGCCAGCAGCTCCCCACAGGGGATCAACTATGGCTACACCTTC
>TRBV5-8|TRBJ1-1|.|.
CASSRWGSPPEAFF
TGTGCCAGCAGCCGCTGGGGGAGCCCACCTGAAGCTTTCTTT
>TRBV27|TRBJ2-4|.|.
CASSFSGTKNIQYF
TGTGCCAGCAGCTTTAGCGGTACCAAAAACATTCAGTACTTC
>TRBV7-2|TRBJ1-5|.|.
CASSLRGNEDQPQHF
TGTGCCAGCAGCTTGCGGGGAAATGAGGATCAGCCCCAGCATTTT
>TRBV6-5|TRBJ2-1|.|.
CASSWGSYNEQFF
TGTGCCAGCAGTTGGGGCTCGTACAATGAGCAGTTCTTC
>TRBV6-5|TRBJ1-2|TRBD1|.
CASIYGTGKDYGYTF
TGTGCCAGCATATACGGGACAGGGAAGGACTATGGCTACACCTTC
>TRBV5-1|TRBJ2-1|TRBD1|.
CASSLTGEVSHEQFF
TGCGCCAGCAGCTTGACAGGGGAAGTGTCCCATGAGCAGTTCTTC
>TRBV2|TRBJ1-2|.|few
CASSADSNYGYTF
TGTGCCAGCAGCGCCGACTCGAACTATGGCTACACCTTC
>TRBV28|TRBJ1-2|TRBD1|.
CASNLGTEPNYGYTF
TGTGCCAGCAACTTAGGGACAGAACCCAACTATGGCTACACCTTC
>TRBV7-3|TRBJ2-2|.|.
CASSFGTHTGELFF
TGTGCCAGCAGCTTCGGGACCCACACCGGGGAGCTGTTTTTT
>TRBV11-3|TRBJ2-2|TRBD1|.
CASITGTGGYTGELFF
TGTGCCAGCATCACCGGGACAGGGGGTTACACCGGGGAGCTGTTTTTT
>TRBV7-2|TRBJ1-2|.|.
CASSIQGYYGYTF
TGTGCCAGCAGCATACAGGGTTACTATGGCTACACCTTC
>TRBV3-1/TRBV3-2|TRBJ2-5|TRBD2|.
CASSYGLAGQETQYF
TGTGCCAGCAGCTACGGACTAGCGGGACAAGAGACCCAGTACTTC
>TRBV6-5|TRBJ2-7|.|once
CASSYTGEQYF
TGTGCCAGCAGTTATACGGGCGAGCAGTACTTC
>TRBV6-5|TRBJ2-5|TRBD1|.
CASSATGGETQYF
TGTGCCAGCAGCGCGACAGGGGGAGAGACCCAGTACTTC
>TRBV5-8|TRBJ2-7|.|.
CASSPGQATDYEQYF
TGTGCCAGCAGCCCGGGGCAGGCCACTGACTACGAGCAGTACTTC
>TRBV5-4|TRBJ2-7|TRBD2|.
CASRGERGDEQYF
TGTGCCAGCAGGGGGGAGCGGGGGGACGAGCAGTACTTC
>TRBV5-1|TRBJ1-5|.|.
CASSLGVSSNQPQHF
TGCGCCAGCAGCTTGGGGGTCTCGAGCAATCAGCCCCAGCATTTT
>TRBV19|TRBJ2-7|TRBD1|.
CASSIPGTAIYEQYF
TGTGCCAGTAGTATACCCGGGACAGCGATCTACGAGCAGTACTTC
>TRBV19|TRBJ2-3|TRBD2|.
CASSPPGRGGASDTQYF
TGTGCCAGTAGCCCGCCGGGGCGGGGGGGCGCTTCAGATACGCAGTATTTT
>TRBV25-1|TRBJ2-2|.|.
CASTGPAETGELFF
TGTGCCAGCACAGGGCCCGCCGAAACCGGGGAGCTGTTTTTT
>TRBV6-6|TRBJ1-4|.|.
CASSYQGWGEKLFF
TGTGCCAGCAGTTACCAGGGGTGGGGTGAAAAACTGTTTTTT
>TRBV6-5|TRBJ2-2|.|.
CASSYGTRGNTGELFF
TGTGCCAGCAGTTACGGGACCAGAGGGAACACCGGGGAGCTGTTTTTT
>TRBV29-1|TRBJ1-1|.|.
CSVAQTYEAFF
TGCAGCGTTGCTCAGACTTATGAAGCTTTCTTT
>TRBV5-1|TRBJ2-3|TRBD2|once
CASSPGGVPDTQYF
TGCGCCAGCAGCCCCGGGGGGGTCCCAGATACGCAGTATTTT
>TRBV18|TRBJ1-6|.|once
CASSPSRGGSPLHF
TGTGCCAGCTCACCGAGCAGGGGAGGTTCACCCCTCCACTTT
>TRBV10-3|TRBJ1-6|TRBD1|.
CAISRQGVGSPLHF
TGTGCCATCAGTCGACAGGGAGTCGGATCACCCCTCCACTTT
>TRBV30|TRBJ1-6|.|.
CAWSAGVQGSPLHF
TGTGCCTGGAGTGCAGGGGTGCAAGGGTCACCCCTCCACTTT
>TRBV28|TRBJ1-4|.|.
CASRLTGSSREKLFF
TGTGCCAGCAGGCTTACAGGATCTTCTCGAGAAAAACTGTTTTTT